This T cell receptor beta chain was captured by sequencing in a study of blood T cell repertoires in COVID-19. The CDR3 is made up of 12 amino acids. V lost 6 bases to trimming and J lost 7 bases; unmatched junction nucleotides: 4. Germline CDR1 reads MNHEY; CDR2 reads SVGAGI. Measured with immunoSEQ multiplex PCR; TCRdb has only the in-frame clones, and not every one. The table has around 190,000 clones, about 89% seen once. This clone was detected only a few times. This rearrangement joins TRBV6-5 to TRBJ1-1; 8 positions match TRBD1. This clonotype was obtained from a man between 18 and 35 years old who had recovered from COVID-19. Sequencing was performed on peripheral blood. The CDR3 DNA reads as TGTGCCAGCAGGCCCGGACAGGGTGAAGCTTTCTTT. This encodes CASRPGQGEAFF.